This T cell receptor (beta chain) was retrieved from a study of T cell clonality in common variable immunodeficiency. The CDR3 extends over 13 amino acids. Germline CDR1 is SGHTA and CDR2 is FQGNSA. Trimming took off 5 bases at V and 3 bases at J, with 10 bases between the two ends. TCRdb keeps only in-frame clones here, not all; method: immunoSEQ multiplex PCR. The data list tens of thousands of clones, none observed once; approximately 1.5% falls to the top ten. This clone appeared many times. The CDR3 goes on 3 residues after the read ends, and that part is filled in from the germline J gene. The receptor comes from a person between 18 and 75 years old in good health. The J gene is TRBJ1-2, the V gene TRBV7-2; possibly TRBD1 for D (5 bases). Sequenced material: peripheral blood mononuclear cells. The CDR3 region is CASSRDRDYGYTF. The covered CDR3 bases are TGTGCCAGCAGCCGAGACAGAGACTATGGC.